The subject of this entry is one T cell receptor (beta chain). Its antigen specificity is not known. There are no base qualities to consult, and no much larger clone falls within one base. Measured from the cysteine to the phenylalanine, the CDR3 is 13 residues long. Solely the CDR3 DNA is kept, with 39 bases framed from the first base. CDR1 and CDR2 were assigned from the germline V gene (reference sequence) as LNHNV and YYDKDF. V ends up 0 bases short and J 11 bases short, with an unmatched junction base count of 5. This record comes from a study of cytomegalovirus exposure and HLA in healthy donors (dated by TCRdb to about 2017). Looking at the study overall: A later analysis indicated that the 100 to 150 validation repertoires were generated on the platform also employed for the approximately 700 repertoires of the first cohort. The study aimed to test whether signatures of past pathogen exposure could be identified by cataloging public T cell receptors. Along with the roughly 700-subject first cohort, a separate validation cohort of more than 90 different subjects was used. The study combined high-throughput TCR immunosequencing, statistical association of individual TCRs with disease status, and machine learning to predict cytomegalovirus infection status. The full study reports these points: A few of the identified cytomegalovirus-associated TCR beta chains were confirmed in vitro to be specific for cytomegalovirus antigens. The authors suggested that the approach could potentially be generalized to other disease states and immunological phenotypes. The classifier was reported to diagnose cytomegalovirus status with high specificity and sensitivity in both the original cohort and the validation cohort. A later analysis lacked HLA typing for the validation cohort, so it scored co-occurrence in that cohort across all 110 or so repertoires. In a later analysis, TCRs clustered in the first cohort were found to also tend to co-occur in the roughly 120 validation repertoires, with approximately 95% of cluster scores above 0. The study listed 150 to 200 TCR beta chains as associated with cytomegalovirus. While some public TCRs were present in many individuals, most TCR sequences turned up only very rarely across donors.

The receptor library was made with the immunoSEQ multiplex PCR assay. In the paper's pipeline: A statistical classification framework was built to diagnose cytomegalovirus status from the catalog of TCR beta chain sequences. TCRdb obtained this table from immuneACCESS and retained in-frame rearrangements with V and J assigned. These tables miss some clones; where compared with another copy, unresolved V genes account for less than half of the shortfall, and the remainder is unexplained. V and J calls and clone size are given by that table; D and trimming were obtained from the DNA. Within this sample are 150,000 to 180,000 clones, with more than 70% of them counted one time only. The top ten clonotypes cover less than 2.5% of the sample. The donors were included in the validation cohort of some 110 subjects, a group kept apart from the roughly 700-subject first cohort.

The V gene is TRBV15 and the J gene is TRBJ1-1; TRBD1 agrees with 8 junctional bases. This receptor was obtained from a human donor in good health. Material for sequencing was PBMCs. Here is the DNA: TGTGCCACCAGCAGAGACCAGGGGGCGCTGGCTTTCTTT. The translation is CATSRDQGALAFF. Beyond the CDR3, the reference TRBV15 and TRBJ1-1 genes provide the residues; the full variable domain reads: DAMVIQNPRYQVTQFGKPVTLSCSQTLNHNVMYWYQQKSSQAPKLLFHYYDKDFNNEADTPDNFQSRRPNTSFCFLDIRSPGLGDTAMYLCATSRDQGALAFFGQGTRLTVV.